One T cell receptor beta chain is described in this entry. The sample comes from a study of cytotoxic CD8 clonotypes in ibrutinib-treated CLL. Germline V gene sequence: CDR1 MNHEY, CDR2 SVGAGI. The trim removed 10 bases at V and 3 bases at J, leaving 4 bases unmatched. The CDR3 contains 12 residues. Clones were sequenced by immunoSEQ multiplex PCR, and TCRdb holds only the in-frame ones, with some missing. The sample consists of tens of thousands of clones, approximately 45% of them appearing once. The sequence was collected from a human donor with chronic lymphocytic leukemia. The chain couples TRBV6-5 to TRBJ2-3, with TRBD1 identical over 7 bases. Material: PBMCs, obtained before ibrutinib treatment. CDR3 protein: CATQGETDTQYF. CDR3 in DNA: TGTGCCACGCAGGGGGAGACAGATACGCAGTATTTT.